This T cell receptor (beta chain) is from a study of cytomegalovirus exposure and HLA in healthy donors. Per the germline V gene, CDR1 is MNHNS and CDR2 is SASEGT. V dropped 2 bases and J dropped 5 bases, with 6 bases sitting between them. This CDR3 comprises 12 residues. The PCR had 60 Vbeta and 13 Jbeta primers. TCRdb keeps only in-frame clones here, not all; method: immunoSEQ multiplex PCR. The sample consists of around 150,000 clones, around 68% of them appearing once. Whole-study results and caveats: Rarity marked most TCR sequences, yet some public TCRs occurred in many donors. Confirmation in vitro established that a few CMV-associated chains were specific for CMV antigens.

Details on this clone: What it binds is not known. At the DNA level, this CDR3 is encoded by other sequences in the same sample as well.

V usage is TRBV6-1 and J usage is TRBJ2-5; possible D gene TRBD1, 5 bases. This receptor was obtained from a woman aged 40-49 years in good health and CMV-seropositive. Sequencing was carried out using PBMCs. In DNA form, the CDR3 reads TGTGCCAGCAGTGAAAGGGGCGAGACCCAGTACTTC. This codes for CASSERGETQYF.